The 12 T cell receptor beta chains in this list originate from one sample, sequenced in a study of T-cell memory formation after mild COVID-19. TCRdb processed the 5' RACE reads anew with MiXCR; each CDR3 protein has one entry. The sample includes 150,000 to 200,000 distinct CDR3 sequences, 11% of them seen just once. The sequenced material came from PBMCs or a T cell subset sorted from them (not recorded which). These TCRs come from a man aged 18 to 35 who had mild COVID-19 (a few samples of this study predate the infection). Cell type and time point are not known.

This clonotype appeared many times. The genes are TRBV4-1 and TRBJ1-4; TRBD1 agrees at 8 bases. Germline V CDR1 and CDR2: MGHRA, YSYEKL. Trimming cost V 3 bases and J 8 bases; bases outside gene matches: 5. The CDR3 runs to 14 residues. CDR3 DNA: TGCGCCAGCAGCCAGGACAGGGTGGGGGAAAAACTGTTTTTT. This encodes CASSQDRVGEKLFF.

This clonotype was counted a few times. The rearrangement links TRBV5-1 to TRBJ1-1; D ambiguous. Trimming shortened V by 7 bases and J by 7 bases, and 17 bases separated the two germline ends. Germline loops: CDR1 SGHRS, CDR2 YFSETQ. The CDR3 has 13 residues. The CDR3: CASGVLDAVEAFF. CDR3 in DNA: TGCGCCAGCGGGGTCCTTGACGCTGTTGAAGCTTTCTTT.

This clonotype appeared many times. The chain couples TRBV4-3 to TRBJ2-7, with D possibly being TRBD1 (5 bases). Germline-derived CDR1 and CDR2 are LGHNA and YSLEER. V was pared by 6 bases and J by 1 base, with 13 bases between. The CDR3 spans 14 residues. For the CDR3, the DNA is TGCGCCAGCAGTCGCCTCGACAGATCCTACGAGCAGTACTTC. It specifies CASSRLDRSYEQYF.

This clonotype was seen a handful of times. The chain combines TRBV18 with TRBJ2-4, with 8 bases matching TRBD1. The trim removed 6 bases at V and 3 bases at J, leaving 4 bases unmatched. The CDR3 sequence is 14 residues long. The germline V gene encodes CDR1 KGHSH and CDR2 LQKENI. CDR3 DNA sequence: TGTGCCAGCTCGACGGACAGGGTCAAAAACATTCAGTACTTC. Residues: CASSTDRVKNIQYF. Full variable domain (remainder filled in from reference TRBV18 and TRBJ2-4): NAGVMQNPRHLVRRRGQEARLRCSPMKGHSHVYWYRQLPEEGLKFMVYLQKENIIDESGMPKERFSAEFPKEGPSILRIQQVVRGDSAAYFCASSTDRVKNIQYFGAGTRLSVL.

This rearrangement joins TRBV15 to TRBJ2-7; TRBD2 matches 7 bases. V was pared by 3 bases and J by 4 bases, with 9 bases of the junction left unmatched. The CDR3 contains 15 residues. CDR1 and CDR2 from the germline V gene are LNHNV and YYDKDF (reference sequence). This chain's CDR3 is CATSRDRGGPYEQYV. The CDR3 DNA sequence: TGTGCCACCAGCAGGGACCGCGGGGGACCTTACGAGCAGTACGTC.

This clonotype showed up many times. The chain joins TRBV6-5 to TRBJ1-3, with no clear D. Trimming removed 2 bases from V and 4 bases from J, with 12 bases in between. CDR1 and CDR2 from the germline V gene are MNHEY and SVGAGI. This CDR3 contains 15 residues. CDR3 nucleotides: TGTGCCAGCAGTTACGCAGACGTCGCCGGAAACACCATATATTTT. Protein sequence: CASSYADVAGNTIYF.

This clonotype has more than one count but fewer than ten. The gene calls are TRBV28 and TRBJ1-4; 10 nucleotides match TRBD1. This CDR3 has 16 amino acids. The ends lost 4 bases at V and 6 bases at J; junction bases unmatched: 8. The germline V gene has CDR1 MDHEN and CDR2 SYDVKM. CDR3 nucleotide sequence: TGTGCCAGCAGTTCCCCCCTAGGGACAGGGGATGAAAAACTGTTTTTT. Translation: CASSSPLGTGDEKLFF. Full variable domain (missing parts from reference TRBV28 and TRBJ1-4): DVKVTQSSRYLVKRTGEKVFLECVQDMDHENMFWYRQDPGLGLRLIYFSYDVKMKEKGDIPEGYSVSREKKERFSLILESASTNQTSMYLCASSSPLGTGDEKLFFGSGTQLSVL.

DNA for the CDR3: TGCGCCAGCAGAAGGGACAGCGCTCAACCTGGAAACACCATATATTTT. Translated, it gives CASRRDSAQPGNTIYF. This chain uses TRBV10-2 with TRBJ1-3; TRBD1 matches 7 bases. This CDR3 contains 16 residues. Germline CDR1 is WSHSY and CDR2 is SAAADI. V shed 6 bases, J shed 2 bases, and the junction held 10 bases outside the gene matches.

This chain uses TRBV7-2 with TRBJ2-1; 12 bases map to TRBD2. The CDR3 loop spans 15 amino acids. The V segment lost 3 bases and the J segment 5 bases; nucleotides outside the gene matches: 2. From germline, CDR1 is SGHTA and CDR2 FQGNSA. DNA for the CDR3: TGTGCCAGCAGCTTTGGACTAGCGGGGAACAATGAGCAGTTCTTC. It translates to CASSFGLAGNNEQFF.

This chain links TRBV5-1 with TRBJ1-3; possible D gene TRBD1, 6 bases. CDR3 length equals 16 residues. The V gene lost 4 bases and the J gene lost 1 base, with 15 bases spanning the gap. Germline V CDR1 and CDR2: SGHRS, YFSETQ. The CDR3 is CASSPQGRGSGNTIYF. CDR3 bases: TGCGCCAGCAGCCCACAGGGTAGGGGTTCTGGAAACACCATATATTTT.

The table lists this clonotype with many counts. This chain links TRBV12-3 or TRBV12-4 with TRBJ2-5, with 12 bases matching TRBD2. There are 16 residues in the CDR3. Trimming took 5 bases from V and 5 from J; bases not matched to a gene: 9. The CDR3 spells CASSAPSGGAYETQYF. DNA of the CDR3: TGTGCCAGCAGTGCCCCTAGCGGGGGGGCCTATGAGACCCAGTACTTC.

The chain joins TRBV19 to TRBJ2-3; TRBD2 aligns across 7 bases. This CDR3 spans 15 amino acids. The J segment lost 0 bases and the V segment lost 4 bases, leaving 4 bases of the junction unmatched. From germline, CDR1 is LNHDA and CDR2 SQIVND (reference sequence). CDR3 bases: TGTGCCAGTAGTAAGCGGGGCCCGAGCACAGATACGCAGTATTTT. Residues: CASSKRGPSTDTQYF. Drawing the rest from reference TRBV19 and TRBJ2-3, the complete variable domain is DGGITQSPKYLFRKEGQNVTLSCEQNLNHDAMYWYRQDPGQGLRLIYYSQIVNDFQKGDIAEGYSVSREKKESFPLTVTSAQKNPTAFYLCASSKRGPSTDTQYFGPGTRLTVL.